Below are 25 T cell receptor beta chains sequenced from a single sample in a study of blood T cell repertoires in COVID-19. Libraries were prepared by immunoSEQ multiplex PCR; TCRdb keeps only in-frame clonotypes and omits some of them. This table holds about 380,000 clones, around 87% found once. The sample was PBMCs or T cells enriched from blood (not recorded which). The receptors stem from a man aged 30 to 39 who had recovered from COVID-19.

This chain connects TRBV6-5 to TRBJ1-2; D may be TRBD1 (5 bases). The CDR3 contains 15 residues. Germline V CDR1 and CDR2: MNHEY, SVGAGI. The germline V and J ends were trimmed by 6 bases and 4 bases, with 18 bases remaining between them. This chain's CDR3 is CASRIDRDPLYGYTF. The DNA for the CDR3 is TGTGCCAGCAGGATTGACAGAGACCCTCTCTATGGCTACACCTTC.

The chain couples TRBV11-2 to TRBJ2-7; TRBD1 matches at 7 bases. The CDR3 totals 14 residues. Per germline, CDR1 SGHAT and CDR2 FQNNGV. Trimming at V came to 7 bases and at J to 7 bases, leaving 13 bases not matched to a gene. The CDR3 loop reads CASNPGQRAKEQYF. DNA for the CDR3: TGTGCCAGCAACCCGGGACAGAGGGCTAAAGAGCAGTACTTC.

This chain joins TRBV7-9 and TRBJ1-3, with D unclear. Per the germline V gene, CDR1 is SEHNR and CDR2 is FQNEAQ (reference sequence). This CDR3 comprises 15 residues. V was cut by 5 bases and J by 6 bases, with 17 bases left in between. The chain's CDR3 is CASSPPVSRENTIYF. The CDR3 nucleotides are TGTGCCAGCAGCCCCCCGGTGTCGAGAGAAAACACCATATATTTT.

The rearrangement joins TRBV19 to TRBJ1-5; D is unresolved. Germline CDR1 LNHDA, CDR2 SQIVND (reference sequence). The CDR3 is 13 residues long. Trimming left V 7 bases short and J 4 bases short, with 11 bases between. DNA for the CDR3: TGTGCCAGTACCGAGGCAGAAAATCAGCCCCAGCATTTT. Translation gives CASTEAENQPQHF.

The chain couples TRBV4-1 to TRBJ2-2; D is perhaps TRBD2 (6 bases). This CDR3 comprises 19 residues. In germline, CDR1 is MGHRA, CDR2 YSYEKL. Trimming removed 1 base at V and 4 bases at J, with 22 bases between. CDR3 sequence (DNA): TGCGCCAGCAGCCAAGTCAGGCAGCGGGTGGGGGGAGTCACCGGGGAGCTGTTTTTT. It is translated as CASSQVRQRVGGVTGELFF.

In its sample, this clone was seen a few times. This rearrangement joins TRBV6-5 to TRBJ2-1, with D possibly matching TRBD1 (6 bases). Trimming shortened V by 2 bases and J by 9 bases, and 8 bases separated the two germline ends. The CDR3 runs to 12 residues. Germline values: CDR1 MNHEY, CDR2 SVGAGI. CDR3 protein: CASSYSRGEQFF. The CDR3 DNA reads TGTGCCAGCAGTTACAGCAGGGGTGAGCAGTTCTTC.

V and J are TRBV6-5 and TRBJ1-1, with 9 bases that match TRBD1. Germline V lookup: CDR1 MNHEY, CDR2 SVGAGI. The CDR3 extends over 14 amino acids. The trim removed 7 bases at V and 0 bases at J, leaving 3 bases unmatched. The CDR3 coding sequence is TGTGCCAGCATTCGGGACAGGGTGAACACTGAAGCTTTCTTT. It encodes CASIRDRVNTEAFF.

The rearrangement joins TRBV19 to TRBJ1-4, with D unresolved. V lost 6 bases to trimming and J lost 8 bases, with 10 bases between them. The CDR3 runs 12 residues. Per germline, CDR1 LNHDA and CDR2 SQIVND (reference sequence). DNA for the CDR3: TGTGCCAGTAGCGCCGGTTTGGAAAAACTGTTTTTT. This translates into CASSAGLEKLFF.

The CDR3 nucleotides read TGTGCCAGCAGAGCCGGGGAAGAAAATGGCTACACCTTC. Its protein is CASRAGEENGYTF. The chain joins TRBV12-3 or TRBV12-4 to TRBJ1-2; D unresolved. CDR3 length: 13 amino acids. V was trimmed by 6 bases and J by 6 bases, leaving 14 bases between them.

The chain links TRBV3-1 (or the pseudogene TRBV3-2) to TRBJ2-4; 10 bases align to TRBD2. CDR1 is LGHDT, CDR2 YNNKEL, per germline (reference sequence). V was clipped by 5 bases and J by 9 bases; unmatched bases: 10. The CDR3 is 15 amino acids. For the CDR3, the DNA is TGTGCCAGCAGCTACATAGCGGGGGGCAGGGGCATTCAGTACTTC. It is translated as CASSYIAGGRGIQYF.

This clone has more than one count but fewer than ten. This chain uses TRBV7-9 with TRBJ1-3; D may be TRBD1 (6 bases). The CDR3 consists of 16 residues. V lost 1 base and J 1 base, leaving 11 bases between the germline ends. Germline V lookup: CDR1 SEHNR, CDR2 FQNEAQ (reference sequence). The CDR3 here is CASSLVQGRSGNTIYF. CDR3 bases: TGTGCCAGCAGCTTAGTACAGGGTCGGTCTGGAAACACCATATATTTT.

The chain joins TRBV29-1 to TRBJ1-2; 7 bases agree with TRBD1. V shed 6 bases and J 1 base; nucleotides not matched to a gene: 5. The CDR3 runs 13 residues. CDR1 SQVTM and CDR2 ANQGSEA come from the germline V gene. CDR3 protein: CSVRQGFNYGYTF. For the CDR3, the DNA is TGCAGCGTAAGACAGGGTTTTAACTATGGCTACACCTTC.

The CDR3 DNA reads TGTGCCAGCAGTTATGACAGTGGGCTGTACGAGCAGTACTTC. This translates into CASSYDSGLYEQYF. The chain carries TRBV5-5 and TRBJ2-7; tentative D call: TRBD1 (5 bases). Trimming shortened V by 5 bases and J by 4 bases, and 16 bases separated the two germline ends. This CDR3 has 14 amino acids. Germline values: CDR1 SGHKS, CDR2 YYEKEE (reference sequence).

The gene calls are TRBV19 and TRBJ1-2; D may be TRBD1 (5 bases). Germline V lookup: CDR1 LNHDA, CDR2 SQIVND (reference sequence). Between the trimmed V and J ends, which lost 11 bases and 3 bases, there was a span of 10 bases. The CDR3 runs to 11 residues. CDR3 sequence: CAPAGDYGYTF. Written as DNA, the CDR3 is TGTGCCCCCGCGGGGGACTATGGCTACACCTTC.

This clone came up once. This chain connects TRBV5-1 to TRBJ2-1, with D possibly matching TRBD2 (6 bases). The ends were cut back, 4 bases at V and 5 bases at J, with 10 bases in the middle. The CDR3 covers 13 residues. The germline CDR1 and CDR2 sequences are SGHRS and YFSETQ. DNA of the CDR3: TGCGCCAGCAGCACGGGACTTAACAATGAGCAGTTCTTC. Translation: CASSTGLNNEQFF.

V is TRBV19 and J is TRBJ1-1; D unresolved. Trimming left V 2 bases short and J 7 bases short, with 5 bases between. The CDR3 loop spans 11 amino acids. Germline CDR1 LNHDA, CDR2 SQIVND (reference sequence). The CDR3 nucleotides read TGTGCCAGTAGTATAACGGTTGAAGCTTTCTTT. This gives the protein CASSITVEAFF.

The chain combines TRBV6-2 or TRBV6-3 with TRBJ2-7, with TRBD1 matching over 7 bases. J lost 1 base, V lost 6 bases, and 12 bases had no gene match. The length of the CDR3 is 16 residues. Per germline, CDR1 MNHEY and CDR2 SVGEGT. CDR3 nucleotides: TGTGCCAGCAGCAGGGCCGGGACAGATTATTCCTACGAGCAGTACTTC. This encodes CASSRAGTDYSYEQYF.

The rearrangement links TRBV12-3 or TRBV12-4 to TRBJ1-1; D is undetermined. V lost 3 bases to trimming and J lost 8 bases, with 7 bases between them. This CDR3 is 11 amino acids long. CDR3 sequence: CASSFKQEAFF. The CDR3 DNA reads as TGTGCCAGCAGTTTTAAACAGGAAGCTTTCTTT.

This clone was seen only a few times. Here the CDR3 reads CSVQGQLGYTF. The CDR3 bases are TGCAGTGTGCAGGGTCAACTTGGCTACACCTTC. The genes are TRBV20-1 and TRBJ1-2; TRBD1 might be the D (5 bases). Germline CDR1 reads DFQATT; CDR2 reads SNEGSKA (reference sequence). The CDR3 spans 11 residues. The V gene lost 7 bases and the J gene lost 7 bases, with 13 bases spanning the gap.

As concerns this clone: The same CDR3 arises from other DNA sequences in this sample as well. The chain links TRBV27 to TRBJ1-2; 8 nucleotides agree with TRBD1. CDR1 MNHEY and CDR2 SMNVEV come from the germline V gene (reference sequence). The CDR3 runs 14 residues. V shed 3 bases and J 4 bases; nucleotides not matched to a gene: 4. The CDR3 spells CASSLSGTGYGYTF. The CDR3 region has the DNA TGTGCCAGCAGTTTGTCCGGGACAGGCTATGGCTACACCTTC.

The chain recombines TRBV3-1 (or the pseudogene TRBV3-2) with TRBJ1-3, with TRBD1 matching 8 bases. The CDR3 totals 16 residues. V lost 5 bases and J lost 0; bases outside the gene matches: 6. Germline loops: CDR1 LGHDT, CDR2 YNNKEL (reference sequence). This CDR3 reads CASSSPGQGSGNTIYF. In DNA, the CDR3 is TGTGCCAGCAGCTCTCCCGGACAGGGCTCTGGAAACACCATATATTTT.

The chain's CDR3 is CASSALGAGMTDTQYF. In DNA form, the CDR3 reads TGTGCCAGCAGTGCCCTGGGGGCCGGGATGACAGATACGCAGTATTTT. The genes are TRBV25-1 and TRBJ2-3; TRBD1 is a possible D gene (6 bases). The V and J ends lost 4 bases and 3 bases respectively, with 17 bases between them. CDR1 and CDR2 (germline): MGHDK, SYGVNS. This CDR3 contains 16 residues.

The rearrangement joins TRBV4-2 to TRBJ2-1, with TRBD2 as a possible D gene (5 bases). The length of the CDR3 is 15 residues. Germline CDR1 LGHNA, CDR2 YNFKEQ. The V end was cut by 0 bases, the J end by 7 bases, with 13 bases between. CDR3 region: CASSQERAPKNEQFF. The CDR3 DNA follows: TGTGCCAGCAGCCAAGAGAGGGCTCCTAAGAATGAGCAGTTCTTC.

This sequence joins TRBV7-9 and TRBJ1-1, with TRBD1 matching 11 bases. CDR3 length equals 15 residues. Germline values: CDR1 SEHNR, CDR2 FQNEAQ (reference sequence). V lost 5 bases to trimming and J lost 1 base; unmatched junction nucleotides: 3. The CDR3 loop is CASSAGTGGNTEAFF. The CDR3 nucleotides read TGTGCCAGCAGCGCAGGGACAGGGGGGAACACTGAAGCTTTCTTT.

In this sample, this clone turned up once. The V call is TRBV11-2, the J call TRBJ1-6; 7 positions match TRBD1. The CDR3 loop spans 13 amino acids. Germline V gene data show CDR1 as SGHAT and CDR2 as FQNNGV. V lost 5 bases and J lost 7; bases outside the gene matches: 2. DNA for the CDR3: TGTGCCAGCAGCACAGGGGAAAATTCACCCCTCCACTTT. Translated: CASSTGENSPLHF.